The source of this TCR beta chain is a study of T cells after yellow fever vaccination. Each CDR3 protein gets one entry after TCRdb re-called the 5' RACE reads with MiXCR. Of a few hundred thousand distinct CDR3 sequences detected, roughly 8.3% appear once; the ten largest clones hold 17%. The TCR originated in a man aged 18 to 29 who received the YFV17D yellow fever vaccine. The sequencing used PBMCs, collected about 49 days after the first yellow fever vaccination.

The CDR3 bases are TGTGCCAGCTCACCACTTCAGGGGGGAGAGACCCAGTACTTC. It codes for CASSPLQGGETQYF. The rearrangement links TRBV18 to TRBJ2-5; a weak D match, TRBD1 (7 bases). The length of the CDR3 is 14 residues. CDR1 is KGHSH and CDR2 is LQKENI in the germline V gene. Trimming took off 1 base at V and 4 bases at J, with 10 bases between the two ends. Looking up the rest from reference TRBV18 and TRBJ2-5 gives the full variable domain: NAGVMQNPRHLVRRRGQEARLRCSPMKGHSHVYWYRQLPEEGLKFMVYLQKENIIDESGMPKERFSAEFPKEGPSILRIQQVVRGDSAAYFCASSPLQGGETQYFGPGTRLLVL.